These 17 T cell receptor beta chains were sequenced from one sample in a study of vaccination effects on CD4 cells after COVID-19. Sequencing was performed with immunoSEQ multiplex PCR; in TCRdb, only in-frame clones are kept and a portion is missing. Of 25,000 to 30,000 clones listed, around 75% are singletons. What these receptors recognize is not known. Expansion with viral peptide pools was applied to antigen-specific CD4+ T cells by the ViraFEST assay prior to sequencing. At the end of about 9 days of culture, CD4+ T cells were isolated. Vaccine recipients had no previous SARS-CoV-2 infection; their nucleocapsid antibodies were negative. Sequenced material: CD4+ T cells from PBMCs cultured with SARS-CoV-2 spike peptides, taken before COVID-19 vaccination. These receptors were collected from a human donor who received a COVID-19 vaccine.

This rearrangement joins TRBV6-5 to TRBJ1-4; D is uncertain. V was cut by 2 bases and J by 8 bases, with 9 bases left in between. The CDR3 is made up of 13 amino acids. CDR1 is MNHEY, CDR2 SVGAGI, per germline. The CDR3 region is CASSYTPREKLFF. In nucleotides, the CDR3 is TGTGCCAGCAGTTACACTCCACGGGAAAAACTGTTTTTT.

The chain links TRBV5-5 to TRBJ2-1; D is perhaps TRBD1 or TRBD2 (5 bases each). The CDR3 consists of 17 residues. V was cut by 3 bases and J by 5 bases, with 21 bases left in between. Germline CDR1 SGHKS, CDR2 YYEKEE (reference sequence). CDR3 DNA sequence: TGTGCCAGCAGCTCGAGGGTGTCCGGGGCTGGGAACAATGAGCAGTTCTTC. It encodes CASSSRVSGAGNNEQFF.

This clone has only one observation. The chain joins TRBV4-1 to TRBJ1-3; no reliable D call. The CDR3 totals 12 residues. V was trimmed by 0 bases and J by 4 bases, leaving 1 base between them. CDR1 and CDR2 (germline): MGHRA, YSYEKL. The CDR3 is CASSQEGNTIYF. In DNA form, the CDR3 reads TGCGCCAGCAGCCAAGAGGGAAACACCATATATTTT.

The chain couples TRBV3-1 (or the pseudogene TRBV3-2) to TRBJ2-5, with D unresolved. The germline V and J ends were trimmed by 0 bases and 4 bases, with 12 bases remaining between them. The germline gives CDR1 LGHDT, CDR2 YNNKEL (reference sequence). The CDR3 is made up of 15 amino acids. CDR3 sequence: CASSQDRGLGETQYF. The CDR3, as DNA: TGTGCCAGCAGCCAAGATCGTGGGTTGGGAGAGACCCAGTACTTC.

J is TRBJ1-5 and V is TRBV11-2, with 10 positions matching TRBD1. The CDR3 extends over 15 amino acids. V was pared by 3 bases and J by 4 bases, with 3 bases of the junction left unmatched. CDR1 SGHAT and CDR2 FQNNGV come from the germline V gene. The CDR3 DNA is TGTGCCAGCAGCTTGGGACAGGGGAGGAATCAGCCCCAGCATTTT. Protein sequence: CASSLGQGRNQPQHF.

In its sample, this clone was seen a few times. The chain couples TRBV4-1 to TRBJ2-6; D is ambiguous. The germline V gene has CDR1 MGHRA and CDR2 YSYEKL. Between the trimmed V and J ends, which lost 3 bases and 0 bases, there was a span of 6 bases. This CDR3 is built from 15 residues. CDR3 nucleotides: TGCGCCAGCAGCCAGGCAGCCTCTGGGGCCAACGTCCTGACTTTC. It translates to CASSQAASGANVLTF.

This chain joins TRBV15 and TRBJ2-6, with 8 positions matching TRBD1. With 0 bases clipped from V and 0 bases from J, the junction kept 7 bases outside the gene matches. Germline V gives CDR1 LNHNV, CDR2 YYDKDF (reference sequence). The CDR3 length is 19 residues. In DNA, the CDR3 is TGTGCCACCAGCAGAGAGGGGGCAGGGGGCCCCTCTGGGGCCAACGTCCTGACTTTC. This gives the protein CATSREGAGGPSGANVLTF. Complete variable domain (other parts from reference TRBV15 and TRBJ2-6): DAMVIQNPRYQVTQFGKPVTLSCSQTLNHNVMYWYQQKSSQAPKLLFHYYDKDFNNEADTPDNFQSRRPNTSFCFLDIRSPGLGDTAMYLCATSREGAGGPSGANVLTFGAGSRLTVL.

Only a few counts were recorded for this clone. This chain links TRBV4-1 with TRBJ1-2; no definite D call. Germline-derived CDR1 and CDR2 are MGHRA and YSYEKL. The CDR3 loop spans 13 amino acids. Trimming took 5 bases from V and 4 from J, leaving 11 bases between them. This chain's CDR3 is CASSLGRGYGYTF. CDR3 nucleotide sequence: TGCGCCAGCAGCTTAGGCCGGGGCTATGGCTACACCTTC.

The gene calls are TRBV5-4 and TRBJ2-1; 13 bases map to TRBD2. The CDR3 has 16 residues. Trimming at V came to 0 bases and at J to 5 bases, leaving 2 bases not matched to a gene. Germline CDR1 is SGHNT and CDR2 is YYREEE (reference sequence). This CDR3 is CASSLGLAGGNNEQFF. The CDR3 DNA reads as TGTGCCAGCAGCTTGGGACTAGCGGGAGGTAACAATGAGCAGTTCTTC.

The gene calls are TRBV20-1 and TRBJ2-7; D is unresolved. V shed 3 bases and J shed 3 bases, with 12 bases lying between them. Germline CDR1 and CDR2: DFQATT and SNEGSKA (reference sequence). The CDR3 has 13 residues. The CDR3 loop reads CSASDPWDYEQYF. The CDR3 DNA sequence: TGCAGTGCTAGTGATCCCTGGGACTACGAGCAGTACTTC.

In this sample, this clone turned up once. The V and J genes are TRBV7-8 and TRBJ2-7; the D is unclear. The V end lost 8 bases, the J end lost 0 bases, and 14 bases lay between the germline ends. Germline CDR1 reads SGHVS; CDR2 reads FQNEAQ. The length of the CDR3 is 14 residues. In DNA form, the CDR3 reads TGTGCCAGCGTAATGGACGGCTACTCCTACGAGCAGTACTTC. Protein: CASVMDGYSYEQYF.

Written as DNA, the CDR3 is TGTGCCAGCAACCCTAGCGGGAGGGTCTCCTACAATGAGCAGTTCTTC. This sequence encodes CASNPSGRVSYNEQFF. The V gene is TRBV3-1 (or the pseudogene TRBV3-2), the J gene TRBJ2-1, with 12 positions matching TRBD2. The ends lost 7 bases at V and 0 bases at J; junction bases unmatched: 4. Germline V CDR1 and CDR2: LGHDT, YNNKEL (reference sequence). The length of the CDR3 is 16 residues.

The CDR3 DNA sequence: TGTGCCAGCAGCCAAGTGAAGAGGACTTCACCCCTCCACTTT. This codes for CASSQVKRTSPLHF. The gene calls are TRBV14 and TRBJ1-6, with D hard to call. Trimming cost V 1 base and J 9 bases, with 10 bases left between them. The length of the CDR3 is 14 residues. Germline V gives CDR1 SGHDN, CDR2 FVKESK.

The J gene is TRBJ1-6, the V gene TRBV6-5; D is perhaps TRBD1 (6 bases). Trimming pared 0 bases from V and 5 bases from J, leaving 11 bases between. This CDR3 region has 16 residues. Germline values: CDR1 MNHEY, CDR2 SVGAGI. CDR3 sequence reads: CASSYSVQGNNSPLHF. The DNA of the CDR3 is TGTGCCAGCAGTTACTCGGTACAGGGCAATAATTCACCCCTCCACTTT.

The chain employs TRBV4-1 and TRBJ2-1; TRBD2 matches at 15 bases. The CDR3 runs 16 residues. Germline loops: CDR1 MGHRA, CDR2 YSYEKL. The J segment lost 7 bases and the V segment lost 4 bases, leaving 5 bases of the junction unmatched. The CDR3 DNA follows: TGCGCCAGCAGCCTCGGACTAGCGGGAGGGGGTAATGAGCAGTTCTTC. Residues: CASSLGLAGGGNEQFF.

The J gene is TRBJ1-2, the V gene TRBV19; 7 bases are a match to TRBD1. CDR1 and CDR2 from the germline V gene are LNHDA and SQIVND (reference sequence). The CDR3 is made up of 13 amino acids. The J segment lost 4 bases and the V segment lost 5 bases, leaving 4 bases of the junction unmatched. The CDR3 DNA sequence: TGTGCCAGTAGTGACAGGGCCGGCTATGGCTACACCTTC. This gives the protein CASSDRAGYGYTF.

V usage is TRBV29-1 and J usage is TRBJ1-2, with TRBD1 as a possible D gene (6 bases). The germline CDR1 and CDR2 sequences are SQVTM and ANQGSEA. V shed 4 bases and J shed 4 bases, with 13 bases lying between them. The CDR3 extends over 13 amino acids. CDR3 region: CSVASRGSYGYTF. DNA for the CDR3: TGCAGCGTTGCTTCCAGGGGTAGCTATGGCTACACCTTC.